This TCR beta chain was sequenced in a study of beta chain features in type 1 diabetes. Looking at the study overall: The patients were much like the healthy donors in age, gender and cell yields.

All of the sorted populations showed purity greater than 98%. The CDR3 has 15 amino acids. Germline assignment: CDR1 MGHDK and CDR2 SYGVNS. Trimming left V 3 bases short and J 5 bases short, with 16 bases between. The study reverse transcribed the entire isolated RNA, so it sequenced expressed TCRB transcripts. Sequenced by immunoSEQ multiplex PCR; TCRdb stores in-frame clones only, minus some. The sample shows about 360,000 clones, over 10% of them seen only once. This clone was seen a few times. This chain joins TRBV25-1 and TRBJ2-5, with D perhaps TRBD1 (6 bases). The sample comprised naive CD4+ T cells from blood. The source is a man aged 18-30 years in good health. The chain's CDR3 is CASSDWTVDLETQYF. The CDR3 nucleotides read TGTGCCAGCAGTGACTGGACAGTTGATTTGGAGACCCAGTACTTC.